These 3 T cell receptor beta chains were sequenced from one sample in a study of OX40 agonist ivuxolimab in advanced cancers. Sequenced by immunoSEQ multiplex PCR; TCRdb stores in-frame clones only, minus some. Here the sample spans roughly 30,000 clones, roughly 83% being singletons. Sequenced material: CD4+ or CD8+ T cells sorted from blood, taken in a trial of the OX40 agonist ivuxolimab. These receptors all come from an adult with an advanced solid tumor such as melanoma, head and neck, liver or kidney cancer.

V usage is TRBV27 and J usage is TRBJ2-1, with D hard to call. This CDR3 is built from 14 residues. Trimming removed 2 bases from V and 0 bases from J, with 5 bases in between. CDR1 and CDR2 (germline): MNHEY, SMNVEV (reference sequence). CDR3 region: CASSLQSSYNEQFF. The CDR3 region has the DNA TGTGCCAGCAGTTTACAAAGCTCCTACAATGAGCAGTTCTTC.

CDR3 sequence reads: CASSYDQGGGYTF. The CDR3 DNA is TGTGCCAGCAGCTACGACCAGGGGGGCGGCTACACCTTC. V and J are TRBV9 and TRBJ1-2, with 7 bases matching TRBD1. Germline V lookup: CDR1 SGDLS, CDR2 YYNGEE. The CDR3 is 13 residues long. The J segment lost 8 bases and the V segment lost 4 bases, leaving 8 bases of the junction unmatched.

The chain carries TRBV7-2 and TRBJ1-6; no definite D call. V gave up 5 bases and J gave up 8 bases, with 16 bases separating them. Germline values: CDR1 SGHTA, CDR2 FQGNSA. This CDR3 comprises 15 residues. The CDR3 region has the DNA TGTGCCAGCAGCCCCACCGGTAGTCCCTATTCACCCCTCCACTTT. Translating gives CASSPTGSPYSPLHF. Looking up the rest from reference TRBV7-2 and TRBJ1-6 gives the full variable domain: GAGVSQSPSNKVTEKGKDVELRCDPISGHTALYWYRQSLGQGLEFLIYFQGNSAPDKSGLPSDRFSAERTGGSVSTLTIQRTQQEDSAVYLCASSPTGSPYSPLHFGNGTRLTVT.